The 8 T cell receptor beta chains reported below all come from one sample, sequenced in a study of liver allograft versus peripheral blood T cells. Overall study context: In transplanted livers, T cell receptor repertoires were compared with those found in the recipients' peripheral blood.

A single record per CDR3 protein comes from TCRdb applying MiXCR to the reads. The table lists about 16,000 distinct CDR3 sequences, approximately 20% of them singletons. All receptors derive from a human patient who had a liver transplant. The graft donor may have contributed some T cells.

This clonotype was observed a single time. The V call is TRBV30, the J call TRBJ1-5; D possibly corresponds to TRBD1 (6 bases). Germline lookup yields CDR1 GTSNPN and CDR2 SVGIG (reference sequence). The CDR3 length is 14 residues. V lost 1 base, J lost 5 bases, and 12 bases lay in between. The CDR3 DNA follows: TGTGCCTGGAGTGCTTCCAGGGGAGATCAGCCCCAGCATTTT. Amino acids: CAWSASRGDQPQHF.

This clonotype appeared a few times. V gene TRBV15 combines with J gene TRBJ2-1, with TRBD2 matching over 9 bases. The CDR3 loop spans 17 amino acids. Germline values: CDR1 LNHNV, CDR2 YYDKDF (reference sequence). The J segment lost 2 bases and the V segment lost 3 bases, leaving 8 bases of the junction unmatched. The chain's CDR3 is CATSRGFSGGAYNEQFF. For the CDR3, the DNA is TGTGCCACCAGCAGGGGTTTTAGCGGGGGTGCCTACAATGAGCAGTTCTTC. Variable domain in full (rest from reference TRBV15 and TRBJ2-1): DAMVIQNPRYQVTQFGKPVTLSCSQTLNHNVMYWYQQKSSQAPKLLFHYYDKDFNNEADTPDNFQSRRPNTSFCFLDIRSPGLGDTAMYLCATSRGFSGGAYNEQFFGPGTRLTVL.

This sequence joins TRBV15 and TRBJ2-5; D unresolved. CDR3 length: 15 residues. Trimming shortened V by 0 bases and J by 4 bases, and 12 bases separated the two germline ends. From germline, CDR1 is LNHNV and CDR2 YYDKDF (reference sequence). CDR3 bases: TGTGCCACCAGCAGAGATCTTGCCTTCGGAGAGACCCAGTACTTC. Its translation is CATSRDLAFGETQYF.

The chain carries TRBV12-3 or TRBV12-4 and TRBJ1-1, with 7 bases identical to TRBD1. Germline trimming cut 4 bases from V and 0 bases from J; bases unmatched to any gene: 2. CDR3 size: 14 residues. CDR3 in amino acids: CASSWDSMNTEAFF. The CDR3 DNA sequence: TGTGCCAGCAGTTGGGACAGCATGAACACTGAAGCTTTCTTT.

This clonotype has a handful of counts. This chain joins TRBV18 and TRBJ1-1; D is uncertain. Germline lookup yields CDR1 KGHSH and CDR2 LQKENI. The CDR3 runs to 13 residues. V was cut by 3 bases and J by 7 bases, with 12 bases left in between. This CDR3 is CASSPKRDGEAFF. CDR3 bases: TGTGCCAGCTCACCCAAAAGGGATGGTGAAGCTTTCTTT.

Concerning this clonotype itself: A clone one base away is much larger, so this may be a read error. CDR3 loop: CASSLSAGSRLARELFF. As DNA, the CDR3 is TGTGCCAGCAGTTTATCTGCGGGTAGTCGTCTTGCCAGGGAGCTGTTTTTT. The chain is built from TRBV27 and TRBJ2-2; D perhaps matches TRBD2 (5 bases). The CDR3 length is 17 residues. Germline CDR1 MNHEY, CDR2 SMNVEV (reference sequence). V lost 0 bases and J 9 bases, leaving 20 bases between the germline ends.

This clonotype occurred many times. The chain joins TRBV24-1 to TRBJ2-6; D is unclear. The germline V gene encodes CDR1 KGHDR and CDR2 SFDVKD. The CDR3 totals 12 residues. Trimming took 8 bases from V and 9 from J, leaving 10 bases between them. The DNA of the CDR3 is TGTGCCACCAAATTCGGAGACAACGTCCTGACTTTC. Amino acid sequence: CATKFGDNVLTF.

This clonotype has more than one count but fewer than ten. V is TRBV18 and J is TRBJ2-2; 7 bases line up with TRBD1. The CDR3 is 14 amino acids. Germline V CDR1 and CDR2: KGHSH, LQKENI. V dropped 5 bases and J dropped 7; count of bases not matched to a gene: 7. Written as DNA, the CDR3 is TGTGCCAGCTCAGTCGGACAGGCGGGCGGGGAGCTGTTTTTT. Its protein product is CASSVGQAGGELFF.